The 15 T cell receptor beta chains below come from one sample, sequenced in a study of cytotoxic CD8 clonotypes in ibrutinib-treated CLL. Method: immunoSEQ multiplex PCR; TCRdb's copy keeps in-frame clones and lacks some. Of approximately 170,000 clones in the sample, approximately 90% are singletons; the top ten hold 3%. Sequenced material: PBMCs, taken at disease progression, from a patient treated with ibrutinib. The receptors here all came from a human donor with chronic lymphocytic leukemia.

The rearrangement joins TRBV9 to TRBJ2-2; TRBD2 agrees at 12 bases. CDR1 SGDLS and CDR2 YYNGEE come from the germline V gene. J gave up 5 bases and V 6 bases, and 5 bases lay outside the gene matches. The CDR3 has 15 amino acids. CDR3 DNA: TGTGCCAGCAACCTAGCGGGAGGGCCTACCGGGGAGCTGTTTTTT. Its translation: CASNLAGGPTGELFF.

The rearrangement uses TRBV28 and TRBJ1-3, with unresolved D. Trimming cost V 3 bases and J 0 bases, with 6 bases left between them. This CDR3 has 14 residues. Germline CDR1 is MDHEN and CDR2 is SYDVKM. CDR3 loop: CASSFLSSGNTIYF. The CDR3, as DNA: TGTGCCAGCAGTTTCTTGTCCTCTGGAAACACCATATATTTT. The full variable domain, rest sourced from reference TRBV28 and TRBJ1-3, is DVKVTQSSRYLVKRTGEKVFLECVQDMDHENMFWYRQDPGLGLRLIYFSYDVKMKEKGDIPEGYSVSREKKERFSLILESASTNQTSMYLCASSFLSSGNTIYFGEGSWLTVV.

This clone has just one count. The chain uses TRBV19 and TRBJ1-1; 9 bases line up with TRBD1. Germline V gene sequence: CDR1 LNHDA, CDR2 SQIVND (reference sequence). The CDR3 consists of 14 residues. The trim removed 6 bases at V and 2 bases at J, leaving 4 bases unmatched. CDR3 coding DNA: TGTGCCAGTAGACGGACAGGGGATAACACTGAAGCTTTCTTT. Translation gives CASRRTGDNTEAFF. Drawing the rest from reference TRBV19 and TRBJ1-1, the complete variable domain is DGGITQSPKYLFRKEGQNVTLSCEQNLNHDAMYWYRQDPGQGLRLIYYSQIVNDFQKGDIAEGYSVSREKKESFPLTVTSAQKNPTAFYLCASRRTGDNTEAFFGQGTRLTVV.

The chain recombines TRBV5-1 with TRBJ1-1, with 9 bases aligning to TRBD1. This CDR3 is 15 amino acids long. Losses at the gene ends were 4 bases for V and 4 bases for J; bases not matched to a gene: 8. Germline lookup yields CDR1 SGHRS and CDR2 YFSETQ. Here the CDR3 reads CASSPSGQGFTEAFF. The CDR3 region has the DNA TGCGCCAGCAGCCCCTCCGGACAGGGGTTCACTGAAGCTTTCTTT.

The V gene is TRBV11-3, the J gene TRBJ1-1; 10 bases are a match to TRBD1. Germline CDR1 reads SGHNT; CDR2 reads YENEEA. Trimming at V came to 5 bases and at J to 10 bases, leaving 10 bases not matched to a gene. The CDR3 covers 14 residues. This CDR3 is CASSLGQGGFGAFF. As DNA, the CDR3 is TGTGCCAGCAGCCTCGGACAGGGGGGTTTTGGAGCTTTCTTT.

This sequence joins TRBV7-3 and TRBJ2-5, with TRBD2 matching 14 bases. The ends lost 4 bases at V and 3 bases at J; junction bases unmatched: 7. This CDR3 has 17 amino acids. CDR1 and CDR2 from the germline V gene are SGHTA and FQGTGA. The CDR3 region has the DNA TGTGCCAGCAGCTCCATTACGGGACTAGCGGGAGAAGAGACCCAGTACTTC. It encodes CASSSITGLAGEETQYF.

The chain employs TRBV7-2 and TRBJ2-1; 13 nucleotides agree with TRBD2. Germline V gives CDR1 SGHTA, CDR2 FQGNSA. CDR3 size: 15 residues. The ends lost 5 bases at V and 5 bases at J; junction bases unmatched: 3. The chain's CDR3 is CASSPGLAGHNEQFF. In nucleotides, the CDR3 is TGTGCCAGCAGCCCGGGACTAGCGGGACACAATGAGCAGTTCTTC.

The chain links TRBV27 to TRBJ2-7; D is unclear. The CDR3 totals 13 residues. CDR1 is MNHEY, CDR2 SMNVEV, per germline (reference sequence). The V end lost 8 bases, the J end lost 2 bases, and 13 bases lay between the germline ends. This CDR3 is CASVGRYPYEQYF. CDR3 DNA sequence: TGTGCCAGCGTCGGCCGCTACCCCTACGAGCAGTACTTC.

The CDR3 coding sequence is TGTGCCAGCAGCCCGTCCGGACTTGAGCAGTTCTTC. Translated: CASSPSGLEQFF. This sequence joins TRBV14 and TRBJ2-1, with D perhaps TRBD2 (5 bases). The CDR3 runs to 12 residues. Germline lookup yields CDR1 SGHDN and CDR2 FVKESK. V was pared by 4 bases and J by 9 bases, with 10 bases between.

This chain uses TRBV6-5 with TRBJ1-2; 9 nucleotides line up with TRBD1. After removal of 6 bases from V and 2 bases from J, the junction contained 10 bases not matched to a gene. Germline CDR1 and CDR2: MNHEY and SVGAGI. The CDR3 covers 16 residues. Here the CDR3 DNA reads TGTGCCAGCAGATACATCTCCGGGACAGGGAACTATGGCTACACCTTC. Protein sequence: CASRYISGTGNYGYTF.

V usage is TRBV29-1 and J usage is TRBJ2-1; a weak D match, TRBD1 (5 bases). The V gene lost 6 bases and the J gene lost 4 bases, with 7 bases spanning the gap. The CDR3 loop spans 11 amino acids. Germline CDR1 reads SQVTM; CDR2 reads ANQGSEA. The CDR3 loop is CSVDSYNEQFF. The CDR3 DNA follows: TGCAGCGTCGACAGTTACAATGAGCAGTTCTTC.

This chain connects TRBV19 to TRBJ1-5, with D possibly matching TRBD1 (5 bases). Trimming shortened V by 0 bases and J by 2 bases, and 20 bases separated the two germline ends. The germline V gene encodes CDR1 LNHDA and CDR2 SQIVND (reference sequence). The CDR3 covers 19 residues. The CDR3 spells CASSIDIEGKIFGNQPQHF. CDR3 coding DNA: TGTGCCAGTAGTATAGACATCGAGGGGAAAATATTCGGCAATCAGCCCCAGCATTTT.

The chain recombines TRBV19 with TRBJ1-5, with D possibly being TRBD1 (6 bases). Looked up from germline, CDR1 is LNHDA and CDR2 is SQIVND (reference sequence). Trimming took off 6 bases at V and 4 bases at J, with 22 bases between the two ends. This CDR3 comprises 17 residues. CDR3 DNA: TGTGCCAGTAGCGCTCCTAGCGCGGGGGCCAGGAATCAGCCCCAGCATTTT. Translated, it gives CASSAPSAGARNQPQHF. Full variable domain (rest looked up from reference TRBV19 and TRBJ1-5): DGGITQSPKYLFRKEGQNVTLSCEQNLNHDAMYWYRQDPGQGLRLIYYSQIVNDFQKGDIAEGYSVSREKKESFPLTVTSAQKNPTAFYLCASSAPSAGARNQPQHFGDGTRLSIL.

This chain joins TRBV7-9 and TRBJ2-7; D possibly corresponds to TRBD2 (6 bases). Trimming removed 5 bases from V and 2 bases from J, with 13 bases in between. The length of the CDR3 is 14 residues. Germline V gene data show CDR1 as SEHNR and CDR2 as FQNEAQ (reference sequence). The CDR3 region has the DNA TGTGCCAGCAGCCATAGCGGTGGGGCCTACGAGCAGTACTTC. As protein: CASSHSGGAYEQYF.

Concerning this clone: This same CDR3 is encoded by further DNA sequences in the sample. The genes are TRBV30 and TRBJ1-2; unclear D gene. Germline CDR1 is GTSNPN and CDR2 is SVGIG (reference sequence). Trimming cost V 0 bases and J 4 bases, with 12 bases left between them. This CDR3 region has 14 residues. The DNA for the CDR3 is TGTGCCTGGAGTGTACCCAGGCGAAGCTATGGCTACACCTTC. Encoded protein: CAWSVPRRSYGYTF.